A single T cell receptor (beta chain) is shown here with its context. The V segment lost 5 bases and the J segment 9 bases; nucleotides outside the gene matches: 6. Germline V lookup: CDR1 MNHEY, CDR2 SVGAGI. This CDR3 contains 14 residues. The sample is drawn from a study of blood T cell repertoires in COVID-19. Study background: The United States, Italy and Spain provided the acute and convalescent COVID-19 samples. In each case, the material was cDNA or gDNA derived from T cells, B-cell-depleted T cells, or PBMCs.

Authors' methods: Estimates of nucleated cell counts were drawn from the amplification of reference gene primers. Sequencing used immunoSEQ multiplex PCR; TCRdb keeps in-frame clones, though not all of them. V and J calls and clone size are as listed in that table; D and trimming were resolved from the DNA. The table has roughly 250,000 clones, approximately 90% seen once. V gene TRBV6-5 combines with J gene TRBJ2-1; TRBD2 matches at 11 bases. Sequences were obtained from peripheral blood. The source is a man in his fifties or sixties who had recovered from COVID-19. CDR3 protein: CASSTLAGGGEQFF. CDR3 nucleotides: TGTGCCAGCAGTACTCTAGCGGGGGGCGGTGAGCAGTTCTTC.